This T cell receptor beta chain was sequenced in a study of response to subunit inactivated influenza vaccine. Whole-study findings and limits: A suggestion made by the authors is that each seasonal influenza vaccination recruits few new T cells.

TCRdb reanalysed the RT-PCR reads using MiXCR and keeps one entry per CDR3 protein. The sample has a few hundred thousand distinct CDR3 sequences, 22% seen once. The CDR3 has 13 residues. Germline V lookup: CDR1 DFQATT, CDR2 SNEGSKA (reference sequence). V lost 2 bases to trimming and J lost 4 bases, with 11 bases between them. This clonotype was recorded at least ten times. Its specificity is unknown. The clonotype comes from a man in his fifties or sixties who received an inactivated influenza vaccine. The chain combines TRBV20-1 with TRBJ1-2; weak D call: TRBD1 (5 bases). Specimen: PBMCs from blood, collected roughly 20 months after vaccination. CDR3 sequence (DNA): TGCAGTGCTAGATTAGGGGAAAGCTATGGCTACACCTTC. Translating gives CSARLGESYGYTF.